One TCR beta chain is described in this entry. These data belong to a study of CD8 T cells in Susac syndrome. CD8+ and CD4+ T cells circulating in blood were sequenced for TCR beta. Negative isolation was used for CD8+ and CD4+ T cells and FACS enrichment for TEMRA cells. Reverse transcription of roughly 0.45 to 1 ug RNA used random hexamers. Amplification of TCR beta CDR3 spanned 54 Vbeta and 13 Jbeta via immunoSEQ multiplex PCR. TCRdb passed the immunoSEQ multiplex PCR reads through MiXCR, listing each CDR3 protein once. This sample has 150,000 to 200,000 distinct CDR3 sequences, with 92% found just once. The sequence came from a human donor in good health. Sequenced material: CD4+ T cells from PBMCs.

CDR3 nucleotide sequence: TGTGCCATCAGGAAAGCCGGACGGACAGAGACCCAGTACTTC. This encodes CAIRKAGRTETQYF. The chain uses TRBV10-3 and TRBJ2-5; D call uncertain. The V end lost 6 bases, the J end lost 4 bases, and 15 bases lay between the germline ends. This CDR3 is built from 14 residues. Germline V lookup: CDR1 ENHRY, CDR2 SYGVKD.